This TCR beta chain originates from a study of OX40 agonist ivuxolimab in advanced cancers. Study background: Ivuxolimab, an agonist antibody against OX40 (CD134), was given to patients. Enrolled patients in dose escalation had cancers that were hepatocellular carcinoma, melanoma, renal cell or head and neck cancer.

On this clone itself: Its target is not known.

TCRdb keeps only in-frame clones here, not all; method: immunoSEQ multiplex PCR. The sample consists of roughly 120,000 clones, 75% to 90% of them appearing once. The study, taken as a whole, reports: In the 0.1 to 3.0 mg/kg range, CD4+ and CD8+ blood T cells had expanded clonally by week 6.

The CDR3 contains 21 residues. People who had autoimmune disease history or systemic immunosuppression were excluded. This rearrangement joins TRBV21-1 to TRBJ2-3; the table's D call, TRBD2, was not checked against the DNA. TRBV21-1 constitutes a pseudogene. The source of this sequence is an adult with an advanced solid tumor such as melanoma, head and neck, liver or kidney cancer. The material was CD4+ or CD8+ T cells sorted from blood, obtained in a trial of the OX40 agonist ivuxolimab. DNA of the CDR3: TGTGCCAGCACCTTACTGGTAGCTAGCGGGGACCCTCCCGGGCGCACAGATACGCAGTATTTT. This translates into CASTLLVASGDPPGRTDTQYF.